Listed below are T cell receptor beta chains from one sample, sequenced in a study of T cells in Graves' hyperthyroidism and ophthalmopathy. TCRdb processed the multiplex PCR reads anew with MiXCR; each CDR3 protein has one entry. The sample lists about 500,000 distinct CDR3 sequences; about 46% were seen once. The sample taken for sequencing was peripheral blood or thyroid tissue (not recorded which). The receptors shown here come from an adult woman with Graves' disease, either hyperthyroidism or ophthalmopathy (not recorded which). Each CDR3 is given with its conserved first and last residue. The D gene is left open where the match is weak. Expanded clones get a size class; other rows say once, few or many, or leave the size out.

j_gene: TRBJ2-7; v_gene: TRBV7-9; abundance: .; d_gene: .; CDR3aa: CASSLEGSSEQYF; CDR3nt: TGTGCCAGCAGCTTAGAGGGCTCCAGCGAGCAGTACTTC
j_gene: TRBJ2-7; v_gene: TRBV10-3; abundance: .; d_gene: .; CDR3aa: CAISSDGAYEQYF; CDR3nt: TGTGCCATCAGTTCCGACGGGGCATACGAGCAGTACTTC
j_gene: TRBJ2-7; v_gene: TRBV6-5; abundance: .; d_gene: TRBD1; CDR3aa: CASSYPGQGNEQYF; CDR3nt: TGTGCCAGCAGTTACCCGGGACAGGGTAACGAGCAGTACTTC
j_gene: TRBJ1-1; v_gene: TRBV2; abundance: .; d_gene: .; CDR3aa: CASRILQGEAFF; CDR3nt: TGTGCCAGCAGAATCTTACAGGGTGAAGCTTTCTTT
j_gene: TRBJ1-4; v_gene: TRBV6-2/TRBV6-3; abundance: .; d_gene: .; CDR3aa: CASSEGGMLEKLFF; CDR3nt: TGTGCCAGCAGTGAGGGCGGCATGCTTGAAAAACTGTTTTTT
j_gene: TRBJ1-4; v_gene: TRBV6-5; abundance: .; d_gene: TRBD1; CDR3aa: CASSSGQVTTNEKLFF; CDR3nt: TGTGCCAGCAGTTCGGGACAGGTGACAACTAATGAAAAACTGTTTTTT
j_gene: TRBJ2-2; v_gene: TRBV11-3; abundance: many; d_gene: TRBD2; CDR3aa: CASSSRTSGGELFF; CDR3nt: TGTGCCAGCAGCTCCAGGACTAGCGGCGGGGAGCTGTTTTTT
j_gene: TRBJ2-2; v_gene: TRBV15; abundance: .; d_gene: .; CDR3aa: CATSSFGGVDTGELFF; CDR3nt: TGTGCCACCAGCAGCTTTGGCGGCGTGGACACCGGGGAGCTGTTTTTT
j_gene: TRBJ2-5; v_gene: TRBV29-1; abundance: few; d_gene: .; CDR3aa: CSVAQKQETQYF; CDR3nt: TGCAGCGTTGCACAGAAACAAGAGACCCAGTACTTC
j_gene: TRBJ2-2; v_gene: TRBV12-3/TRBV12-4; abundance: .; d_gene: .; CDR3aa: CASSLEGGEQFF; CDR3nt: TGTGCCAGTAGTTTAGAAGGGGGGGAGCAGTTTTTT
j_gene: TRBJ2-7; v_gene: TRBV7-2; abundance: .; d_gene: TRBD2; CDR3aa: CASSPSSGRIYEQYF; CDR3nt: TGTGCCAGCAGTCCATCTAGCGGGAGAATCTACGAGCAGTACTTC
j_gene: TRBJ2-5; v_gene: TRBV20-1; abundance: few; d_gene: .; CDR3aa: CSAASTKTQYF; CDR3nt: TGCAGTGCCGCCAGTACTAAGACCCAGTACTTC
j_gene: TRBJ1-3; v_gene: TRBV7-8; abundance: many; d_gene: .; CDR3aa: CASSLFRSGSSGNTIYF; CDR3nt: TGTGCCAGCAGCTTATTCCGTTCCGGGAGCTCTGGAAACACCATATATTTT
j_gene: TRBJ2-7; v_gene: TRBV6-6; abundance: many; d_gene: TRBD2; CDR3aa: CASSYSMLAGVGEQYF; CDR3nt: TGTGCCAGCAGTTACTCGATGCTAGCGGGAGTCGGTGAGCAGTACTTC
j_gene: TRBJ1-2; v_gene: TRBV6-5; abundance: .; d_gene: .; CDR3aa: CASGTSGTYGYTF; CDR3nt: TGTGCCAGCGGGACTAGCGGGACCTATGGCTACACCTTC
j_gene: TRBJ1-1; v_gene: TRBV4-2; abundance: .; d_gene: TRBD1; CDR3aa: CASSPQGAFTEAFF; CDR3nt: TGTGCCAGTAGCCCTCAGGGGGCTTTCACTGAAGCTTTCTTT
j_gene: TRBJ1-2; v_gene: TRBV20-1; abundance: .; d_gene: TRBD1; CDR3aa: CSAMIGTERTGDDGYTF; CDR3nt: TGCAGTGCTATGATAGGGACAGAGCGCACCGGGGACGATGGCTACACCTTC
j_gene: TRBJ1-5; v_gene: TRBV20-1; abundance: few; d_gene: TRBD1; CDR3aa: CSARDRGPGGPQHF; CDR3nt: TGCAGTGCACGGGACAGGGGCCCCGGGGGGCCCCAGCATTTT
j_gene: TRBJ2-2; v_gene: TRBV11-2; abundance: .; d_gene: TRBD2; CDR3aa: CASSLEDGLEVEGGELFF; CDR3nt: TGTGCCAGCAGCTTAGAAGATGGACTAGAGGTGGAGGGTGGGGAGCTGTTTTTT
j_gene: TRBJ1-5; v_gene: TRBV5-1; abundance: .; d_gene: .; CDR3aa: CASSFDPSNQPQHF; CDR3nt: TGCGCCAGCAGCTTCGATCCTAGCAATCAGCCCCAGCATTTT
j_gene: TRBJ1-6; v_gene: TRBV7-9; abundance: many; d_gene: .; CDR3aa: CATPTGTYNSPLHF; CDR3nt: TGTGCCACCCCCACAGGGACCTATAATTCACCCCTCCACTTT
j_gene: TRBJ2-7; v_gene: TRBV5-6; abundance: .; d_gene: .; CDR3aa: CASSFGGRRVGEQYF; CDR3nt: TGTGCCAGCAGCTTCGGGGGGCGAAGGGTCGGCGAGCAGTACTTC
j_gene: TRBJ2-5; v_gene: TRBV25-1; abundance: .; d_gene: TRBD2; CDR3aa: CASRNRLAGQETQYF; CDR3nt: TGTGCCAGCAGGAATAGACTAGCGGGACAAGAGACCCAGTACTTC
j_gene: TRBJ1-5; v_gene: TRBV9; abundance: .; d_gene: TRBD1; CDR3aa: CASSPGTRTGHVNQPQHF; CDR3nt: TGTGCCAGCTCACCAGGGACTAGGACAGGGCACGTCAATCAGCCCCAGCATTTT
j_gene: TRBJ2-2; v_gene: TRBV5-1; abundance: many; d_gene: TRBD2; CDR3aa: CASSQLTSGSLTGELFF; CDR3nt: TGCGCCAGCAGCCAACTGACTAGCGGGAGTCTTACCGGGGAGCTGTTTTTT
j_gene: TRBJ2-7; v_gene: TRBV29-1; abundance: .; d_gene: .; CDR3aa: CSVRDSIYEQYF; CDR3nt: TGCAGCGTTCGGGACTCGATCTACGAGCAGTACTTC
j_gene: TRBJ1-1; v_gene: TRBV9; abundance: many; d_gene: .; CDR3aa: CASSGDGAPSTEAFF; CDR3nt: TGTGCCAGCAGCGGCGACGGGGCCCCCAGCACTGAAGCTTTCTTT
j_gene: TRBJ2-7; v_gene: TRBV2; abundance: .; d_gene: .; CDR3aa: CASSGFYEQYF; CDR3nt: TGTGCCAGCAGTGGGTTCTACGAGCAGTACTTC
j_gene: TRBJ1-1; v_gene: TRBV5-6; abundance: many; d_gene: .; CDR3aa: CASSLASPVTEAFF; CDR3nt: TGTGCCAGCAGCTTAGCTTCCCCGGTTACTGAAGCTTTCTTT
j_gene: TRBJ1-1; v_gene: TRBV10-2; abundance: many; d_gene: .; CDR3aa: CASSGQGFSAQAFF; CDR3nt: TGCGCCAGCAGTGGTCAGGGCTTTTCCGCTCAAGCTTTCTTT
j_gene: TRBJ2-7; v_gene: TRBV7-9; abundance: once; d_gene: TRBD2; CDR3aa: CASSFGLAGGLAYEQYF; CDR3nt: TGTGCCAGCAGCTTTGGACTAGCGGGGGGTTTAGCCTACGAGCAGTACTTC
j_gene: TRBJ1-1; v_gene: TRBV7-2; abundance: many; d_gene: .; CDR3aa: CASSRWTSVGTEAFF; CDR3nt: TGTGCCAGCAGCCGCTGGACAAGCGTTGGCACTGAAGCTTTCTTT
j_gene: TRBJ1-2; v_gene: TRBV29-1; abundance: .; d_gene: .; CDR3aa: CSVVLLDTNYGYTF; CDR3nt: TGCAGCGTTGTATTGCTGGACACTAACTATGGCTACACCTTC
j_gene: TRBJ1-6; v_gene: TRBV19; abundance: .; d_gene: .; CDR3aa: CASSQLRGSHNSPLHF; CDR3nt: TGTGCCAGTAGTCAATTGAGGGGGTCGCATAATTCACCCCTCCACTTT
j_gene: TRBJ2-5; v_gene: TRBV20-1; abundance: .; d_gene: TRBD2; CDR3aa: CSARPPGLGGGTQYF; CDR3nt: TGCAGTGCTAGACCCCCGGGACTAGGAGGCGGGACCCAGTACTTC
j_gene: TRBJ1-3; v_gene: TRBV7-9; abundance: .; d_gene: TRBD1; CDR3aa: CASNPTGGGDTIYF; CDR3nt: TGTGCCAGCAACCCCACAGGGGGCGGTGACACCATATATTTT
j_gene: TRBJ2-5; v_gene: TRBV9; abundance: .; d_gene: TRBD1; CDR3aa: CASSVGQGVRETQYF; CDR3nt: TGTGCCAGCAGCGTAGGACAGGGGGTACGAGAGACCCAGTACTTC